The source of this T cell receptor (beta chain) is a study of control samples from healthy donors and cancer patients. The table came from immunoSEQ multiplex PCR; TCRdb's copy has only in-frame clones and leaves some out. The table includes about 130,000 clones, about nine tenths detected once. Trimming stripped 2 bases from V and 1 base from J, with 6 bases between. Looked up from germline, CDR1 is SGHDT and CDR2 is YYEEEE. The CDR3 totals 13 residues. The J gene is TRBJ1-1, the V gene TRBV5-6; maybe TRBD1 (5 bases). The sequence was collected from a man in his late teens or twenties in good health. Sequencing was done on a sample of blood. The CDR3 is CASSFDRNTEAFF. The CDR3 nucleotides read TGTGCCAGCAGCTTTGACAGGAACACTGAAGCTTTCTTT. The variable domain in full, with the rest retrieved from reference TRBV5-6 and TRBJ1-1, is DAGVTQSPTHLIKTRGQQVTLRCSPKSGHDTVSWYQQALGQGPQFIFQYYEEEERQRGNFPDRFSGHQFPNYSSELNVNALLLGDSALYLCASSFDRNTEAFFGQGTRLTVV.